The 24 T cell receptor beta chains presented below share a single source sample, sequenced in a study of OX40 agonist ivuxolimab in advanced cancers. Libraries came from the immunoSEQ multiplex PCR assay. TCRdb holds this immuneACCESS table with in-frame rearrangements only. Some clones are missing; in checked studies, unresolved V genes explain under half, and the rest has no known cause. In all, the sample holds tens of thousands of clones, and 70% to 90% of those were seen once. The top ten clones comprise about 11% of the sample. The sequencing used CD4+ or CD8+ T cells sorted from blood, collected in a trial of the OX40 agonist ivuxolimab. These receptors came from an adult with an advanced solid tumor such as melanoma, head and neck, liver or kidney cancer.

The chain is built from TRBV9 and TRBJ2-7; D might be TRBD1 (7 bases). The germline gives CDR1 SGDLS, CDR2 YYNGEE. This CDR3 is 14 amino acids long. Deletions cut 0 bases from V and 4 bases from J, with 11 bases between. CDR3 sequence: CASSVVEGAYEQYF. The DNA for the CDR3 is TGTGCCAGCAGCGTAGTGGAGGGGGCTTACGAGCAGTACTTC.

This clone appeared once. The V and J genes are TRBV4-3 and TRBJ2-7; D is ambiguous. Between the trimmed V and J ends, which lost 0 bases and 5 bases, there was a span of 8 bases. Looked up from germline, CDR1 is LGHNA and CDR2 is YSLEER. CDR3 length: 13 residues. CDR3 in amino acids: CASSQEGWDEQYF. CDR3 DNA sequence: TGCGCCAGCAGCCAAGAGGGGTGGGACGAGCAGTACTTC.

In the case of this clone: The same CDR3 also results from other DNA sequences found in this sample. V and J are TRBV27 and TRBJ2-7; D is ambiguous. The CDR3 has 13 amino acids. Trimming pared 3 bases from V and 0 bases from J, leaving 6 bases between. Per the germline V gene, CDR1 is MNHEY and CDR2 is SMNVEV (reference sequence). CDR3 coding DNA: TGTGCCAGCAGTTTCCGTAGCTCCTACGAGCAGTACTTC. Translation: CASSFRSSYEQYF.

This clone has only a few counts. The chain is built from TRBV27 and TRBJ2-7; D not resolved. V was clipped by 7 bases and J by 5 bases, with 18 bases between them. The germline gives CDR1 MNHEY, CDR2 SMNVEV (reference sequence). This CDR3 is 14 amino acids long. CDR3 protein: CASTPSLGGHEQYF. As DNA, the CDR3 is TGTGCCAGCACCCCCTCGTTAGGCGGCCACGAGCAGTACTTC.

The chain links TRBV4-3 to TRBJ2-7; 9 nucleotides line up with TRBD1. Germline trimming cut 4 bases from V and 0 bases from J; bases unmatched to any gene: 4. The CDR3 length is 15 residues. In germline, CDR1 is LGHNA, CDR2 YSLEER. The CDR3 DNA sequence: TGCGCCAGCAGCCCCGGGACAGGGTCCTCCTACGAGCAGTACTTC. Encoded protein: CASSPGTGSSYEQYF.

This chain joins TRBV7-9 and TRBJ2-7; D not resolved. The germline CDR1 and CDR2 sequences are SEHNR and FQNEAQ (reference sequence). CDR3 length: 11 amino acids. The germline V and J ends were trimmed by 2 bases and 2 bases, with 1 base remaining between them. Written as DNA, the CDR3 is TGTGCCAGCAGCTTAACCTACGAGCAGTACTTC. This translates into CASSLTYEQYF.

The CDR3 spells CASSLTGGFYEQYF. CDR3 nucleotides: TGTGCCAGCAGTTTGACAGGGGGCTTTTACGAGCAGTACTTC. J is TRBJ2-7 and V is TRBV6-5, with 10 bases that match TRBD1. The CDR3 extends over 14 amino acids. V trimming: 4 bases; J trimming: 4 bases; junction bases outside the gene matches: 4. Germline V gene sequence: CDR1 MNHEY, CDR2 SVGAGI.

The chain joins TRBV29-1 to TRBJ2-3; 9 nucleotides line up with TRBD2. The CDR3 contains 18 residues. Looked up from germline, CDR1 is SQVTM and CDR2 is ANQGSEA. V gave up 8 bases and J gave up 2 bases; unmatched junction bases: 20. The CDR3 sequence is CSPGGMASGVYYTDTQYF. The CDR3 region has the DNA TGCAGCCCAGGAGGGATGGCTAGCGGGGTTTACTACACAGATACGCAGTATTTT.

The chain is built from TRBV9 and TRBJ1-3; no clear D. CDR1 is SGDLS, CDR2 YYNGEE, per germline. V lost 0 bases, J lost 0 bases, and 7 bases lay in between. This CDR3 has 15 residues. CDR3 nucleotide sequence: TGTGCCAGCAGCGTAGTTGGATCCTCTGGAAACACCATATATTTT. This sequence encodes CASSVVGSSGNTIYF.

V and J are TRBV12-1 and TRBJ1-2; TRBD1, the D gene given by the table, was not confirmed from the DNA. TRBV12-1 is a recognized pseudogene. The CDR3 spans 14 residues. Here the CDR3 DNA reads TGTGCCAGCAGCGAGGGACATCGCCCTTATGGCTACACCTTC. It codes for CASSEGHRPYGYTF.

The V call is TRBV4-3, the J call TRBJ1-1; 7 bases are a match to TRBD1. Germline lookup yields CDR1 LGHNA and CDR2 YSLEER. V lost 1 base, J lost 6 bases, and 5 bases stayed unmatched. The CDR3 is 14 amino acids. This chain's CDR3 is CASSQVTGVPEAFF. The CDR3 DNA is TGCGCCAGCAGCCAAGTAACAGGGGTCCCTGAAGCTTTCTTT.

The chain carries TRBV11-3 and TRBJ2-7; possibly TRBD1 or TRBD2 for D (5 bases each). The V end was cut by 4 bases, the J end by 2 bases, with 15 bases between. In germline, CDR1 is SGHNT, CDR2 YENEEA. The CDR3 covers 15 residues. The CDR3 region is CASSSGEGNPYEQYF. CDR3 nucleotides: TGTGCCAGCAGCTCCGGCGAGGGGAACCCCTACGAGCAGTACTTC.

The genes are TRBV5-8 and TRBJ2-2; no clear D. The CDR3 totals 14 residues. V lost 4 bases, J lost 1 base, and 8 bases lay in between. CDR1 SGHTS and CDR2 YDEGEE come from the germline V gene. The CDR3 sequence is CASSQDGNTGELFF. CDR3 nucleotide sequence: TGTGCCAGCAGCCAGGACGGGAACACCGGGGAGCTGTTTTTT. The full variable domain, rest sourced from reference TRBV5-8 and TRBJ2-2, is EAGVTQSPTHLIKTRGQQATLRCSPISGHTSVYWYQQALGLGLQFLLWYDEGEERNRGNFPPRFSGRQFPNYSSELNVNALELEDSALYLCASSQDGNTGELFFGEGSRLTVL.

The gene calls are TRBV9 and TRBJ2-7, with unresolved D. Germline V lookup: CDR1 SGDLS, CDR2 YYNGEE. V was shortened by 0 bases and J by 6 bases, with 7 bases between the two germline ends. The CDR3 consists of 12 residues. CDR3 loop: CASSVDNSEQYF. As DNA, the CDR3 is TGTGCCAGCAGCGTAGATAATAGCGAGCAGTACTTC.

This clone was picked up many times. The genes are TRBV13 and TRBJ2-3, with TRBD2 matching over 9 bases. V lost 4 bases and J lost 4; bases outside the gene matches: 3. CDR1 and CDR2 from the germline V gene are PRHDT and FYEKMQ (reference sequence). The length of the CDR3 is 14 residues. CDR3 sequence reads: CASSYSGSADTQYF. The DNA of the CDR3 is TGTGCCAGCAGCTATAGCGGGAGTGCAGATACGCAGTATTTT.

The gene calls are TRBV15 and TRBJ1-4; D unclear. The CDR3 is 13 amino acids. CDR1 and CDR2 from the germline V gene are LNHNV and YYDKDF (reference sequence). Trimming stripped 0 bases from V and 16 bases from J, with 15 bases between. CDR3 residues: CATSRDRTPSRFF. The CDR3 DNA is TGTGCCACCAGCAGAGATCGGACGCCCTCACGGTTTTTT. The entire variable domain, with the rest obtained from reference TRBV15 and TRBJ1-4, is as follows: DAMVIQNPRYQVTQFGKPVTLSCSQTLNHNVMYWYQQKSSQAPKLLFHYYDKDFNNEADTPDNFQSRRPNTSFCFLDIRSPGLGDTAMYLCATSRDRTPSRFFGSGTQLSVL.

J is TRBJ2-3 and V is TRBV13; 8 positions match TRBD2. The CDR3 covers 16 residues. Germline CDR1 reads PRHDT; CDR2 reads FYEKMQ (reference sequence). Unmatched junction bases numbered 4, after V lost 2 bases and J lost 0 bases. CDR3 sequence (DNA): TGTGCCAGCAGCTTAAGGCTAGCGGGCAGCACAGATACGCAGTATTTT. As protein: CASSLRLAGSTDTQYF.

This chain joins TRBV9 and TRBJ1-6, with D possibly matching TRBD1 (6 bases). This CDR3 is built from 16 residues. The V gene's germline CDR1 is SGDLS and CDR2 YYNGEE. V shed 0 bases and J shed 7 bases, with 14 bases lying between them. The CDR3 reads CASSVASGDINSPLHF. Written as DNA, the CDR3 is TGTGCCAGCAGCGTAGCGTCAGGGGATATCAATTCACCCCTCCACTTT.

J is TRBJ2-7 and V is TRBV9; maybe TRBD1 (5 bases). V gave up 0 bases and J gave up 7 bases, with 11 bases separating them. Germline V lookup: CDR1 SGDLS, CDR2 YYNGEE. The CDR3 loop spans 13 amino acids. In nucleotides, the CDR3 is TGTGCCAGCAGCGTAGTAGGGGTAGGGGAGCAGTACTTC. Translation gives CASSVVGVGEQYF.

This clone came up many times. The chain recombines TRBV19 with TRBJ1-4, with 10 bases lining up with TRBD1. The germline gives CDR1 LNHDA, CDR2 SQIVND (reference sequence). The CDR3 has 15 residues. J was trimmed by 11 bases and V by 6 bases; bases with no gene match: 12. The CDR3 spells CASSPTPTGGEKLFF. DNA of the CDR3: TGTGCCAGTAGCCCGACGCCGACAGGGGGCGAGAAACTGTTTTTT.

The rearrangement uses TRBV9 and TRBJ2-1; D not certain. Germline loops: CDR1 SGDLS, CDR2 YYNGEE. This CDR3 has 13 residues. V lost 4 bases, J lost 8 bases, and 13 bases lay in between. The CDR3 nucleotides read TGTGCCAGCAGCCCCGTTCTGTCGGATGAGCAGTTCTTC. The encoded protein is CASSPVLSDEQFF.

CDR3 amino acids: CASSQDRSGNEKLFF. The CDR3 DNA is TGCGCCAGCAGCCAAGATCGGTCTGGTAATGAAAAACTGTTTTTT. The chain combines TRBV4-1 with TRBJ1-4; the D is unclear. The germline gives CDR1 MGHRA, CDR2 YSYEKL. CDR3 length equals 15 residues. V was clipped by 0 bases and J by 4 bases, with 9 bases between them.

This clone turned up a few times. The rearrangement joins TRBV7-2 to TRBJ1-2, with D possibly being TRBD1 (5 bases). The CDR3 loop spans 14 amino acids. Germline V CDR1 and CDR2: SGHTA, FQGNSA. V was pared by 2 bases and J by 6 bases, with 13 bases between. The CDR3 DNA is TGTGCCAGCAGCTTACAGGGTTCTATGGATGGCTACACCTTC. Protein sequence: CASSLQGSMDGYTF.

This chain links TRBV2 with TRBJ1-5; D might be TRBD1 (5 bases). The CDR3 runs 16 residues. The V end lost 6 bases, the J end lost 0 bases, and 15 bases lay between the germline ends. Germline lookup yields CDR1 SNHLY and CDR2 FYNNEI. The CDR3 loop is CASSPILQGSNQPQHF. The DNA of the CDR3 is TGTGCCAGCAGCCCAATTCTCCAGGGTAGCAATCAGCCCCAGCATTTT. Supplemented by reference TRBV2 and TRBJ1-5, the full variable domain reads EPEVTQTPSHQVTQMGQEVILRCVPISNHLYFYWYRQILGQKVEFLVSFYNNEISEKSEIFDDQFSVERPDGSNFTLKIRSTKLEDSAMYFCASSPILQGSNQPQHFGDGTRLSIL.